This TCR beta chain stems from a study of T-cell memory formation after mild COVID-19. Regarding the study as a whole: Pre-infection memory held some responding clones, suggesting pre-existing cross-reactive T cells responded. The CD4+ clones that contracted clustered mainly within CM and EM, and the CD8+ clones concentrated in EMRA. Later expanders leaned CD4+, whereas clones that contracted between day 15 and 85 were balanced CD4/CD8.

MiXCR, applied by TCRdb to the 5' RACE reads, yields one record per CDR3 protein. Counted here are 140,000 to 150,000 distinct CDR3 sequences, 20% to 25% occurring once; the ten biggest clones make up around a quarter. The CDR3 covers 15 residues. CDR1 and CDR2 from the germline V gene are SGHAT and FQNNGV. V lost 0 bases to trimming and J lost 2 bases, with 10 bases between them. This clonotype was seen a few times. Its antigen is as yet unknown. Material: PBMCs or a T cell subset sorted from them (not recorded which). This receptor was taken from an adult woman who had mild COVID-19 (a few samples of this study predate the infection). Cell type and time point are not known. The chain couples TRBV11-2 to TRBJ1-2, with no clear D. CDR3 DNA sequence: TGTGCCAGCAGCTTAGATCTCATAGGGAACTATGGCTACACCTTC. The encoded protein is CASSLDLIGNYGYTF.